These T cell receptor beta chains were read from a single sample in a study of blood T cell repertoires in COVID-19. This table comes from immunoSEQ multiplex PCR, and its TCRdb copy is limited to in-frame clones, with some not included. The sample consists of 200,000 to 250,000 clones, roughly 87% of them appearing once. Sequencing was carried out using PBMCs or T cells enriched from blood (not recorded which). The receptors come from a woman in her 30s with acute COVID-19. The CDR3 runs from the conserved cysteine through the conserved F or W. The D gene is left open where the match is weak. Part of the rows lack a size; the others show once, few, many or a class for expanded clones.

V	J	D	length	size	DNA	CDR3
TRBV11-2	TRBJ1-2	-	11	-	TGTGCCAGCAGCCCGCAGTTTGGCTACACCTTC	CASSPQFGYTF
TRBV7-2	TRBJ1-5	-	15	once	TGTGCCAGCAGCGCCATACGGGAGCGAGGTCAGCCCCAGCATTTT	CASSAIRERGQPQHF
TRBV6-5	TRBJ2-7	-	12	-	TGTGCCAGCAGTTACCGGGGCTACGAGCAGTACTTC	CASSYRGYEQYF
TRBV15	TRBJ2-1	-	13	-	TGTGCCACCAGCAGAGAGGGCTGGAATGAGCAGTTCTTC	CATSREGWNEQFF
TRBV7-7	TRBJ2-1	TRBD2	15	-	TGTGCTAGCAGCTTAGGCGGGGGGCCTTACAATGAGCAGTTCTTC	CASSLGGGPYNEQFF
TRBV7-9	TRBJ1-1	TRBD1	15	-	TGTGCCAGCAGCGACGCCGGGACAGAGAACACTGAAGCTTTCTTT	CASSDAGTENTEAFF
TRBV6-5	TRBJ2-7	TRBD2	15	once	TGTGCCAGCAGTCCCTTTAGCGGGGGGTCCTACGAGCAGTACTTC	CASSPFSGGSYEQYF
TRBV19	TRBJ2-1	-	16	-	TGTGCCAGTATGAACGAAGGAGCATCGCCGAACAATGAGCAGTTCTTC	CASMNEGASPNNEQFF
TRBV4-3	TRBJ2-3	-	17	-	TGCGCCAGCAGCCCTGAAGGATCGGGCGGGGCGGGGAATACGCAGTATTTT	CASSPEGSGGAGNTQYF
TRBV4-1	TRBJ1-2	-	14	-	TGCGCCAGCAGCCAAGAGAATGGAGGCTATGGCTACACCTTC	CASSQENGGYGYTF
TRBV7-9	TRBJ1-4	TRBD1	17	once	TGTGCCCTCGTGGACTCTACACACGGACAGGGAGATGAAAAACTGTTTTTT	CALVDSTHGQGDEKLFF
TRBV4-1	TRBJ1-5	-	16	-	TGCGCCAGCAGCCTCGACGGTGTGGGAGGCAATCAGCCCCAGCATTTT	CASSLDGVGGNQPQHF
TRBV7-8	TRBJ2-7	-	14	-	TGTGCCAGCAGCCTAGATTCGACAGGCTACGAGCAGTACTTC	CASSLDSTGYEQYF
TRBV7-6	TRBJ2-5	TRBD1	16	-	TGTGCCAGCAGCTTAGGGGGACAGATCTACCAAGAGACCCAGTACTTC	CASSLGGQIYQETQYF
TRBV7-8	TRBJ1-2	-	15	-	TGTGCCAGCAGCTTAGCCCTTAAGGGGGACTATGGCTACACCTTC	CASSLALKGDYGYTF
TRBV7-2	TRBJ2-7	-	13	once	TGTGCCAGCAGCTCCCGGGTCGGGAACGAGCAGTACTTC	CASSSRVGNEQYF
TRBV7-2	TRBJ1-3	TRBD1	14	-	TGTGCCAGCAGCTTAAGACCACAGGGGGACACCATATATTTT	CASSLRPQGDTIYF
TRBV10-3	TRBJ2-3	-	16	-	TGTGCCATCAGGCCCACGGAGGGGAGGAGCACAGATACGCAGTATTTT	CAIRPTEGRSTDTQYF
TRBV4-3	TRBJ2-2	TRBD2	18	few	TGCGCCAGCAGCCGAGAGGTGTTAGGACTAGCATCTACCGGGGAGCTGTTTTTT	CASSREVLGLASTGELFF
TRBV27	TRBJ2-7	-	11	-	TGTGCCAGCAAACGGGCCTACGAGCAGTACTTC	CASKRAYEQYF
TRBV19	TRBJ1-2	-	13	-	TGTGCCAGTAGGGGACTCCGTGGGGATGGCTACACCTTC	CASRGLRGDGYTF
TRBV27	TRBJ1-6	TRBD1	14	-	TGTGCCAGCAGTTTAGGGCAGGGGGAAGCTCCCCTCCACTTT	CASSLGQGEAPLHF
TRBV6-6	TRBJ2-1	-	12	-	TGTGCCAGCAGTTTCCTGAGGAATGAGCAGTTCTTC	CASSFLRNEQFF
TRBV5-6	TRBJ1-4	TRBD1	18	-	TGTGCCAGCAGCTTAAATCCGGGACAGGGGGCGACTAATGAAAAACTGTTTTTT	CASSLNPGQGATNEKLFF
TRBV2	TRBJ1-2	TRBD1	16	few	TGTGCCAGCAGCCGGGACAGGGGGGAAATTGGCTATGGCTACACCTTC	CASSRDRGEIGYGYTF
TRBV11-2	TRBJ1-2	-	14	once	TGTGCCAGCAGCTCAAGGGGCAGGGCCTATGGCTACACCTTC	CASSSRGRAYGYTF
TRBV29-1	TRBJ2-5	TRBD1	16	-	TGCAGCGTCTACCACCGAGACAGGGGCGCAAAAGAGACCCAGTACTTC	CSVYHRDRGAKETQYF
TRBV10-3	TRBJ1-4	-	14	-	TGTGCCATCAGTGATTCAAGAGGGGGTGAAAAACTGTTTTTT	CAISDSRGGEKLFF
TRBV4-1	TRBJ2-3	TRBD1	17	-	TGCGCCAGCAGCCAAATCCGGACAGGGGTCAATCCAGATACGCAGTATTTT	CASSQIRTGVNPDTQYF
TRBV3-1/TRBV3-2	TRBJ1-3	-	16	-	TGTGCCAGCAGCCAAAAAGGGATTGCAGGGTTAGACACCATATATTTT	CASSQKGIAGLDTIYF
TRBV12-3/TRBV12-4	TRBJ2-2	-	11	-	TGTGCCAGCAGTTTACTCGGGGAGCTGTTTTTT	CASSLLGELFF
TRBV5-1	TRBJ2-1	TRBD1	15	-	TGCGCCAGCAGCCCGACAGGGGTCCGCTACAATGAGCAGTTCTTC	CASSPTGVRYNEQFF
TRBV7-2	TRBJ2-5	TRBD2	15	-	TGTGCCAGCAGCCTACTAGCGGACCCCCAAGAGACCCAGTACTTC	CASSLLADPQETQYF
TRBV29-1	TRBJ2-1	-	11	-	TGCAGCGTAGGGCTAGGGGATGAGCAGTTCTTC	CSVGLGDEQFF
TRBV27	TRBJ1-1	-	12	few	TGTGCCAGCAGCGACATTGCCACTGAAGCTTTCTTT	CASSDIATEAFF
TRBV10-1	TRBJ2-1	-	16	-	TGCGCCAGCAGTGCCTCCCGGGGGAGCTCCTACAATGAGCAGTTCTTC	CASSASRGSSYNEQFF
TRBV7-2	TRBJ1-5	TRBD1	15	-	TGTGCCAGCAGCCGTACAGGGGAGAGAAGACAGCCCCAGCATTTT	CASSRTGERRQPQHF
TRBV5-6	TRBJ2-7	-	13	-	TGTGCCAGCAGCATAGGGACTTCTTACGAGCAGTACTTC	CASSIGTSYEQYF
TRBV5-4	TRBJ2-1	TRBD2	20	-	TGTGCCAGCAGCTTCTACCCTCTTAGCGGGGGGTTGCCCCTATACAATGAGCAGTTCTTC	CASSFYPLSGGLPLYNEQFF
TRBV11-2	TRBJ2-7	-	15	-	TGTGCCAGCAGCCTATACAGGGTTATTGGCAACGAGCAGTACTTC	CASSLYRVIGNEQYF
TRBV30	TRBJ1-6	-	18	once	TGTGCCTGGAGTGTAGGGGCAGGGGTTAGCTCCTATAATTCACCCCTCCACTTT	CAWSVGAGVSSYNSPLHF
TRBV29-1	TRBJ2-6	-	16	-	TGCAGCGTTGAAGGGGAGGCTAGCACCGGGGCCAACGTCCTGACTTTC	CSVEGEASTGANVLTF
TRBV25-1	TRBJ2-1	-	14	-	TGTGCCAGCAGTGAATTAGGGGGGGGGAATGAGCAGTTCTTC	CASSELGGGNEQFF
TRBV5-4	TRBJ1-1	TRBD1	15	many	TGTGCCAGCAGCTTAGGGGGCGCGGTGAACACTGAAGCTTTCTTT	CASSLGGAVNTEAFF
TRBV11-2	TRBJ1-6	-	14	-	TGTGCCAGCAGCTTACTACCCGATAATTCACCCCTCCACTTT	CASSLLPDNSPLHF
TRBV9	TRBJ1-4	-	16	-	TGTGCCAGCAGCGATCCCGACGGCACCGGCGGTGAAAAACTGTTTTTT	CASSDPDGTGGEKLFF
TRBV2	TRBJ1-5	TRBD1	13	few	TGTGCCAGCACCGGACAGGGGGTTCTGCCCCAGCATTTT	CASTGQGVLPQHF
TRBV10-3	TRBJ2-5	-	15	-	TGTGCCATCTCCTCAAGGCCCATAGCAGAAGTGGCCCAGTACTTC	CAISSRPIAEVAQYF
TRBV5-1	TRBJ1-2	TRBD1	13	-	TGCGCCAGCAGCTTTGACAGGGCGGGAGGCTACACCTTC	CASSFDRAGGYTF
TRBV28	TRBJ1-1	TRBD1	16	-	TGTGCCAGCAGTTTCACCGAAGGACAGGCCCGGGCTGAAGCTTTCTTT	CASSFTEGQARAEAFF
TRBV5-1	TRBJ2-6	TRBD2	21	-	TGCGCCAGCAGTCCTTGGGACGGGAGGCAGGTTTGGCCCTCTGGGGCCAACGTCCTGACTTTC	CASSPWDGRQVWPSGANVLTF
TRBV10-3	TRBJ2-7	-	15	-	TGTGCCATCAGCCACGGATTTACAGATGGGTACGAGCAGTACTTC	CAISHGFTDGYEQYF
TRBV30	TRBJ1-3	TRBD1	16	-	TGTGCCTGGGACTCAGGGGGCGCGAGCTCTGGAAACACCATATATTTT	CAWDSGGASSGNTIYF
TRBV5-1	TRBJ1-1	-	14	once	TGCGCCAGCAGCTTGTCCGACACCTACACTGAAGCTTTCTTT	CASSLSDTYTEAFF
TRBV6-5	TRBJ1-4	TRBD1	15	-	TGTGCCAGCAGAGTTACAGGGGGCTCAGGTGAAAAACTGTTTTTT	CASRVTGGSGEKLFF